The rows below give T cell receptor beta chains drawn from one sample of a study of CD8+ T cells in alopecia areata. Generated by immunoSEQ multiplex PCR, the TCRdb table keeps only in-frame clones and is missing some. The data contain about 100,000 clones, about 40% of them singletons. This specimen was CD8+ T cells sorted from blood, taken at week 24, from a patient treated with tofacitinib. The receptors here all came from a human donor with alopecia areata. Each CDR3 is given with its conserved first and last residue. D genes are given only for firm matches. Clone size is given for some rows only: seen once, a few or many times, or a class if the clone is expanded.

cdr3_aa cdr3_nt j_call clone_size v_call d_call cdr3_length
CASSPQGLNYGYTF TGTGCCAGCAGTCCCCAGGGTCTTAACTATGGCTACACCTTC TRBJ1-2 once TRBV27 NA 14
CSVKKPAGEAYNEQFF TGCAGCGTGAAAAAGCCTGCAGGTGAGGCCTACAATGAGCAGTTCTTC TRBJ2-1 NA TRBV29-1 NA 16
CASSVDLMNTEAFF TGTGCCAGCAGTGTGGACCTCATGAACACTGAAGCTTTCTTT TRBJ1-1 NA TRBV2 NA 14
CASKVVAVDPSSYTF TGTGCCAGTAAAGTCGTGGCCGTCGACCCATCGAGCTACACCTTC TRBJ1-2 few TRBV19 NA 15
CASSPGTGWYGNTIYF TGTGCCAGCAGTCCCGGGACAGGGTGGTATGGAAACACCATATATTTT TRBJ1-3 few TRBV28 TRBD1 16
CASSSSGRGYEQYF TGTGCCAGCAGCTCTAGCGGGAGGGGGTACGAGCAGTACTTC TRBJ2-7 many TRBV13 TRBD2 14
CSTGQNTDTQYF TGCAGCACAGGACAGAACACAGATACGCAGTATTTT TRBJ2-3 NA TRBV29-1 NA 12
CASSLGQGFYGYTF TGTGCCAGCAGTTTGGGACAGGGGTTCTATGGCTACACCTTC TRBJ1-2 NA TRBV27 TRBD1 14
CASSMGYEQYF TGTGCCAGCAGCATGGGCTACGAGCAGTACTTC TRBJ2-7 NA TRBV7-9 NA 11
CASSRPQGPVLGYEQYF TGTGCCAGCAGCCGGCCACAGGGACCCGTTTTAGGATACGAGCAGTACTTC TRBJ2-7 NA TRBV7-2 NA 17
CASSSPITSGYNEQFF TGTGCCAGCAGCTCTCCTATCACTAGCGGATACAATGAGCAGTTCTTC TRBJ2-1 few TRBV11-2 TRBD2 16
CASSTLVGPSTDTQYF TGTGCCAGCAGCACGTTGGTTGGGCCCAGCACAGATACGCAGTATTTT TRBJ2-3 few TRBV7-8 NA 16
CASGAGGYTQYF TGTGCCAGCGGAGCCGGCGGTTATACGCAGTATTTT TRBJ2-3 NA TRBV27 NA 12
CASSGLAGDTQYF TGTGCCAGTTCGGGACTAGCGGGGGATACGCAGTATTTT TRBJ2-3 NA TRBV19 TRBD2 13
CASSEALLQKPQHF TGTGCCAGCAGTGAAGCTCTGCTACAGAAGCCCCAGCATTTT TRBJ1-5 few TRBV6-1 NA 14
CASSVFLTGELFF TGTGCCAGCAGCGTATTCCTTACCGGGGAGCTGTTTTTT TRBJ2-2 few TRBV9 NA 13